Following are 2 T cell receptor beta chains from one sample sequenced in a study of graft-versus-host responses after intestinal transplantation (dated by TCRdb to 2020 to 2023). Library prep was done by the immunoSEQ multiplex PCR assay. The table was pulled from immuneACCESS by TCRdb, which kept in-frame rearrangements only. Such tables lose some clones; where checked, under half of the loss comes from unresolved V genes, and the rest has no known cause. In all, the sample holds several thousand clones, and approximately 80% of those were seen once. 8% of the sample goes to the ten largest clones. Dithiothreitol, EDTA incubations and collagenase D digestion were used to isolate intraepithelial and lamina propria lymphocytes from graft specimens. The sample in question was ileum tissue, obtained 120 to 130 days after intestinal transplantation. These receptors originate from a human patient who received an intestinal transplant, so some T cells may come from the graft donor.

This clone was detected once. This chain connects TRBV14 to TRBJ2-7, with a weak D call TRBD2 (6 bases). CDR3 length: 19 residues. V was pared by 4 bases and J by 3 bases, with 28 bases between. CDR1 and CDR2 from the germline V gene are SGHDN and FVKESK. The CDR3, as DNA: TGTGCCAGCAGCCCTTATCCCTTCCCCCAGCGCCCGGGGGTCTACGAGCAGTACTTC. As protein: CASSPYPFPQRPGVYEQYF.

The chain joins TRBV5-1 to TRBJ2-5, with D uncertain. The J call may be wrong; the DNA end is better matched by TRBJ2-7. The CDR3 runs 14 residues. CDR1 and CDR2 (germline): SGHRS, YFSETQ. CDR3 amino acids: CASSLAGADYEQYF. Written as DNA, the CDR3 is TGCGCCAGCAGCTTGGCCGGTGCTGACTACGAGCAGTACTTC.